The TCR beta chain under discussion was sequenced for a study of blood T cell repertoires in COVID-19. Per the germline V gene, CDR1 is SGHDN and CDR2 is FVKESK. Trimming took off 3 bases at V and 3 bases at J, with 15 bases between the two ends. The CDR3 is 16 residues long. Profiling relied on immunoSEQ multiplex PCR, and the TCRdb table lists in-frame clones only, not all of them. This table has 100,000 or so clones, approximately 81% appearing once. The chain links TRBV14 to TRBJ2-1; maybe TRBD2 (5 bases). The sequence was obtained from a woman in her 70s with active or convalescent COVID-19. The specimen sequenced was peripheral blood. CDR3 loop: CASSHLRAANYNEQFF. The DNA for the CDR3 is TGTGCCAGCAGCCACCTGCGGGCCGCTAACTACAATGAGCAGTTCTTC. Looking up the rest from reference TRBV14 and TRBJ2-1 gives the full variable domain: EAGVTQFPSHSVIEKGQTVTLRCDPISGHDNLYWYRRVMGKEIKFLLHFVKESKQDESGMPNNRFLAERTGGTYSTLKVQPAELEDSGVYFCASSHLRAANYNEQFFGPGTRLTVL.